A single sample gave rise to the 23 T cell receptor beta chains below, sequenced in a study of shared clonotypes between healthy human individuals. Generated by immunoSEQ multiplex PCR, the TCRdb table keeps only in-frame clones and is missing some. The data hold 950,000 to 1,100,000 clones, with roughly 80% observed a single time. The sample consisted of memory CD4+ T cells sorted from blood. Specified subset: CD45RA-negative fraction. The source is a man younger than 35 in good health.

The DNA of the CDR3 is TGTGCCAGCAGACCTCTAGCGGGAGGTAATGAGCAGTTCTTC. This sequence encodes CASRPLAGGNEQFF. This rearrangement joins TRBV11-2 to TRBJ2-1, with 11 bases matching TRBD2. Per germline, CDR1 SGHAT and CDR2 FQNNGV. CDR3 length: 14 amino acids. V trimming: 6 bases; J trimming: 7 bases; junction bases outside the gene matches: 5.

The V call is TRBV19, the J call TRBJ1-4, with D perhaps matching TRBD1 (5 bases). This CDR3 is built from 14 residues. Germline V CDR1 and CDR2: LNHDA, SQIVND (reference sequence). With 4 bases removed from V and 10 bases from J, the gap between germline ends came to 16 bases. The CDR3 DNA sequence: TGTGCCAGTAGTACGCAGGGAGGGTTTGGAAAACTGTTTTTT. It specifies CASSTQGGFGKLFF. Full variable domain (outside the CDR3, taken from reference TRBV19 and TRBJ1-4): DGGITQSPKYLFRKEGQNVTLSCEQNLNHDAMYWYRQDPGQGLRLIYYSQIVNDFQKGDIAEGYSVSREKKESFPLTVTSAQKNPTAFYLCASSTQGGFGKLFFGSGTQLSVL.

Note on this clone: Within the sample, other DNA sequences also encode this same CDR3. The V gene is TRBV18, the J gene TRBJ1-2; D uncertain. The CDR3 consists of 14 residues. Germline V CDR1 and CDR2: KGHSH, LQKENI. Trimming took 2 bases from V and 0 from J, leaving 7 bases between them. The CDR3 is CASSPNRANYGYTF. CDR3 sequence (DNA): TGTGCCAGCTCACCAAACAGAGCTAACTATGGCTACACCTTC.

The chain combines TRBV4-3 with TRBJ2-7; TRBD2 is a possible D gene (5 bases). The ends were cut back, 2 bases at V and 3 bases at J, with 17 bases in the middle. CDR1 is LGHNA and CDR2 is YSLEER in the germline V gene. The CDR3 covers 16 residues. The CDR3 spells CASSQPLEIGNYEQYF. In DNA form, the CDR3 reads TGCGCCAGCAGCCAACCCTTGGAAATCGGGAACTACGAGCAGTACTTC.

In this sample, this clone turned up once. This chain links TRBV5-6 with TRBJ2-3, with D perhaps TRBD2 (7 bases). Between the trimmed V and J ends, which lost 0 bases and 2 bases, there was a span of 13 bases. Germline CDR1 reads SGHDT; CDR2 reads YYEEEE. CDR3 length: 16 residues. The CDR3 region is CASSLAGGRSTDTQYF. CDR3 DNA: TGTGCCAGCAGCTTGGCGGGGGGCCGGTCCACAGATACGCAGTATTTT.

This rearrangement joins TRBV5-1 to TRBJ1-6; 8 positions agree with TRBD1. Germline V gene sequence: CDR1 SGHRS, CDR2 YFSETQ. The CDR3 runs to 15 residues. J gave up 10 bases and V 5 bases, and 11 bases lay outside the gene matches. CDR3 amino acids: CASRGSQGAESPLHF. The DNA of the CDR3 is TGCGCCAGCAGAGGCAGCCAGGGGGCGGAATCACCCCTCCACTTT.

This clone was observed a single time. This specimen includes other DNA sequences encoding the same CDR3. The chain recombines TRBV5-1 with TRBJ2-5; 7 positions agree with TRBD1. Germline trimming cut 2 bases from V and 1 base from J; bases unmatched to any gene: 5. The CDR3 runs 15 residues. Germline V gives CDR1 SGHRS, CDR2 YFSETQ. The CDR3 protein is CASSLMTGTQETQYF. As DNA, the CDR3 is TGCGCCAGCAGCTTAATGACAGGGACCCAAGAGACCCAGTACTTC.

This chain uses TRBV5-1 with TRBJ1-6; 7 nucleotides align to TRBD1. The CDR3 runs to 15 residues. V was clipped by 4 bases and J by 7 bases; unmatched bases: 8. Germline assignment: CDR1 SGHRS and CDR2 YFSETQ. The CDR3 loop is CASSTGTASNSPLHF. The CDR3 DNA follows: TGCGCCAGCAGCACAGGGACAGCGAGCAATTCACCCCTCCACTTT.

This clone was counted once. The V and J genes are TRBV29-1 and TRBJ1-2; D might be TRBD1 (5 bases). The germline CDR1 and CDR2 sequences are SQVTM and ANQGSEA. The CDR3 loop spans 13 amino acids. Trimming took off 6 bases at V and 0 bases at J, with 11 bases between the two ends. The CDR3 sequence is CSVLGGSNYGYTF. In DNA, the CDR3 is TGCAGCGTCCTGGGGGGATCTAACTATGGCTACACCTTC.

A few counts support this clone. The V and J genes are TRBV14 and TRBJ2-7; D may match TRBD1 or TRBD2 (5 bases each). CDR3 length equals 16 residues. Per the germline V gene, CDR1 is SGHDN and CDR2 is FVKESK. Trimming shortened V by 0 bases and J by 1 base, and 13 bases separated the two germline ends. The CDR3 coding sequence is TGTGCCAGCAGCCAAGATCTCGGGGCCCCGTCCTACGAGCAGTACTTC. It encodes CASSQDLGAPSYEQYF. Combining the CDR3 with reference TRBV14 and TRBJ2-7 gives the whole variable domain EAGVTQFPSHSVIEKGQTVTLRCDPISGHDNLYWYRRVMGKEIKFLLHFVKESKQDESGMPNNRFLAERTGGTYSTLKVQPAELEDSGVYFCASSQDLGAPSYEQYFGPGTRLTVT.

V and J are TRBV18 and TRBJ2-5; the match to TRBD2 covers 7 bases. Germline-derived CDR1 and CDR2 are KGHSH and LQKENI. V was pared by 3 bases and J by 5 bases, with 9 bases of the junction left unmatched. This CDR3 has 15 residues. CDR3 sequence reads: CASSPGLGDRETQYF. CDR3 in DNA: TGTGCCAGCTCACCTGGACTAGGAGATAGGGAGACCCAGTACTTC.

This clone was detected only a few times. This CDR3 is also generated by other DNA sequences in the sample. The chain carries TRBV7-2 and TRBJ1-2; 10 bases are a match to TRBD1. The CDR3 loop spans 14 amino acids. V gave up 5 bases and J gave up 4 bases; unmatched junction bases: 4. Germline lookup yields CDR1 SGHTA and CDR2 FQGNSA. The CDR3 here is CASSPRQGAYGYTF. The CDR3 DNA follows: TGTGCCAGCAGCCCCCGACAGGGGGCCTATGGCTACACCTTC.

This rearrangement joins TRBV5-1 to TRBJ1-6; D remains ambiguous. Germline CDR1 reads SGHRS; CDR2 reads YFSETQ. This CDR3 region has 13 residues. Trimming removed 6 bases from V and 7 bases from J, with 11 bases in between. The CDR3 loop reads CASTPSGNSPLHF. The CDR3 bases are TGCGCCAGCACCCCCTCGGGGAATTCACCCCTCCACTTT. The full variable domain, rest sourced from reference TRBV5-1 and TRBJ1-6, is KAGVTQTPRYLIKTRGQQVTLSCSPISGHRSVSWYQQTPGQGLQFLFEYFSETQRNKGNFPGRFSGRQFSNSRSEMNVSTLELGDSALYLCASTPSGNSPLHFGNGTRLTVT.

The V gene is TRBV7-2, the J gene TRBJ1-2; no clear D. CDR3 length equals 12 residues. Germline V gene data show CDR1 as SGHTA and CDR2 as FQGNSA. Trimming removed 5 bases from V and 1 base from J, with 5 bases in between. This CDR3 reads CASSTDNYGYTF. The DNA of the CDR3 is TGTGCCAGCAGCACAGATAACTATGGCTACACCTTC.

This clone has a single count. The chain carries TRBV5-4 and TRBJ2-1; D unclear. CDR3 length: 13 residues. The V gene's germline CDR1 is SGHNT and CDR2 YYREEE (reference sequence). The ends were cut back, 0 bases at V and 6 bases at J, with 7 bases in the middle. CDR3 sequence: CASSLERANEQFF. The CDR3 coding sequence is TGTGCCAGCAGCTTGGAAAGGGCCAATGAGCAGTTCTTC.

This clone came up many times. V is TRBV4-1 and J is TRBJ1-4; 8 nucleotides line up with TRBD1. Germline trimming cut 4 bases from V and 5 bases from J; bases unmatched to any gene: 6. CDR1 and CDR2 (germline): MGHRA, YSYEKL. CDR3 length: 15 residues. CDR3 coding DNA: TGCGCCAGCAGCCGTGGACAGGGATCAAATGAAAAACTGTTTTTT. Encoded protein: CASSRGQGSNEKLFF.

This chain links TRBV5-1 with TRBJ2-1, with D possibly being TRBD1 (5 bases). Trimming shortened V by 2 bases and J by 4 bases, and 13 bases separated the two germline ends. CDR3 length: 15 amino acids. Germline CDR1 reads SGHRS; CDR2 reads YFSETQ. The CDR3 protein is CASSFLQGTYNEQFF. CDR3 nucleotide sequence: TGCGCCAGCAGCTTTTTGCAGGGCACTTACAATGAGCAGTTCTTC.

The chain uses TRBV2 and TRBJ1-5; tentative D call: TRBD1 (5 bases). This CDR3 region has 15 residues. The V and J ends lost 3 bases and 3 bases respectively, with 12 bases between them. Germline CDR1 reads SNHLY; CDR2 reads FYNNEI. The CDR3 reads CASSEEEGPNQPQHF. CDR3 bases: TGTGCCAGCAGTGAGGAGGAGGGACCCAATCAGCCCCAGCATTTT.

The chain combines TRBV5-1 with TRBJ2-3, with TRBD2 matching over 8 bases. Germline CDR1 and CDR2: SGHRS and YFSETQ. This CDR3 has 14 amino acids. The J segment lost 8 bases and the V segment lost 1 base, leaving 6 bases of the junction unmatched. The CDR3 region is CASSLTGGVATQYF. CDR3 nucleotide sequence: TGCGCCAGCAGCTTGACCGGGGGGGTTGCTACGCAGTATTTT.

This clone was observed at least ten times. The genes are TRBV6-5 and TRBJ1-1; a possible D gene is TRBD1 (5 bases). Germline loops: CDR1 MNHEY, CDR2 SVGAGI. The CDR3 contains 13 residues. V was pared by 4 bases and J by 3 bases, with 9 bases between. CDR3 loop: CASSWDGHTEAFF. CDR3 bases: TGTGCCAGCAGTTGGGACGGGCACACTGAAGCTTTCTTT.

This clone was counted a few times. The chain recombines TRBV7-8 with TRBJ2-1; D is uncertain. CDR3 length: 12 residues. CDR1 and CDR2 from the germline V gene are SGHVS and FQNEAQ. V was clipped by 8 bases and J by 7 bases, with 12 bases between them. CDR3 protein: CASAWAMNEQFF. DNA of the CDR3: TGTGCCAGCGCGTGGGCTATGAATGAGCAGTTCTTC.

The rearrangement joins TRBV7-8 to TRBJ2-3; a weak D match, TRBD2 (5 bases). Germline lookup yields CDR1 SGHVS and CDR2 FQNEAQ. The V end lost 6 bases, the J end lost 6 bases, and 22 bases lay between the germline ends. The CDR3 sequence is 16 residues long. CDR3 DNA: TGTGCCAGCAGTTACACTAGAGTGGGCGGGTCGGATACGCAGTATTTT. Encoded protein: CASSYTRVGGSDTQYF.

V gene TRBV11-3 combines with J gene TRBJ2-1, with 7 bases fitting TRBD1. The CDR3 loop spans 15 amino acids. V lost 5 bases and J lost 2; bases outside the gene matches: 6. Germline lookup yields CDR1 SGHNT and CDR2 YENEEA. Here the CDR3 reads CASSQQGTPYNEQFF. The CDR3 bases are TGTGCCAGCAGCCAACAGGGGACACCCTACAATGAGCAGTTCTTC.